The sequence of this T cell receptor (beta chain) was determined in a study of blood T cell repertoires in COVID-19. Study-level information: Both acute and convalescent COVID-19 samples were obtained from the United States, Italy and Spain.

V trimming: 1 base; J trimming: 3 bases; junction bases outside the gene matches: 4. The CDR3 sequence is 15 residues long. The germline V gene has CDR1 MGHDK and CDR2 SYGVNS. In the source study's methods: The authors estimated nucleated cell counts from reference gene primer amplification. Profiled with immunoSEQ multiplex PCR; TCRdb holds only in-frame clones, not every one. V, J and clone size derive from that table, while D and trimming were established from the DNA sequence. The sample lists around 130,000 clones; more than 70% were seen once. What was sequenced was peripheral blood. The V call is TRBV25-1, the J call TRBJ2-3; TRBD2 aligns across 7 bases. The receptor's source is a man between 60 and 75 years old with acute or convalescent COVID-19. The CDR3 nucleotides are TGTGCCAGCAGTGAATTTCGGGGAGGGACAGATACGCAGTATTTT. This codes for CASSEFRGGTDTQYF.